These T cell receptor beta chains were read from a single sample in a study of T cell repertoires in cytomegalovirus infection. MiXCR was run by TCRdb on the reads, yielding one entry per CDR3 protein. The sample lists hundreds of thousands of distinct CDR3 sequences; roughly 26% were seen once. The sequenced sample consisted of CD8+ T cells from PBMCs. The origin of the receptors is a human donor in good health (CMV status not recorded). Some clones in this sample may be carry-over from other donors' samples. Each CDR3 is given with its conserved first and last residue. The order of the fields is V gene, J gene, D gene, clone size, CDR3 protein, CDR3 DNA. The D gene is left open where the match is weak. Part of the rows lack a size; the others show once, few, many or a class for expanded clones.

TRBV20-1	TRBJ2-1	NA	few	CSARDVSGPYNEQFF	TGCAGTGCTAGAGATGTTAGCGGCCCCTACAATGAGCAGTTCTTC
TRBV20-1	TRBJ2-7	TRBD2	NA	CSAHELAGADEQYF	TGCAGTGCCCATGAACTAGCGGGGGCCGACGAGCAGTACTTC
TRBV9	TRBJ1-4	NA	NA	CASSPEGRKLFF	TGTGCCAGCAGTCCGGAGGGGAGAAAACTGTTTTTT
TRBV24-1	TRBJ1-1	TRBD1	few	CATSEPDRGVTEAFF	TGTGCCACCAGTGAACCTGACAGGGGAGTCACTGAAGCTTTCTTT
TRBV7-4	TRBJ2-7	TRBD2	NA	CASSMTSAAAYEQYF	TGTGCCAGCAGCATGACTAGCGCTGCCGCCTACGAGCAGTACTTC
TRBV6-2/TRBV6-3	TRBJ2-1	NA	few	CASSPILLSYNEQFF	TGTGCCAGCAGCCCCATTCTACTCTCCTACAATGAGCAGTTCTTC
TRBV7-2	TRBJ2-7	NA	NA	CASSYGWGNSYEQYF	TGTGCCAGCAGCTACGGGTGGGGCAACTCCTACGAGCAGTACTTC
TRBV7-2	TRBJ2-4	NA	NA	CASSSLLVDIQYF	TGTGCCAGCAGCTCTCTATTGGTAGACATTCAGTACTTC
TRBV6-1	TRBJ1-1	TRBD1	few	CASRMTGSEAFF	TGTGCCAGCAGAATGACAGGGTCTGAAGCTTTCTTT
TRBV11-3	TRBJ1-4	NA	few	CASSSKQGSANEKLFF	TGTGCCAGCAGCTCGAAACAGGGTTCGGCTAATGAAAAACTGTTTTTT
TRBV10-3	TRBJ2-1	TRBD2	NA	CAIRVSGTSGGHEQFF	TGTGCCATCAGGGTATCCGGGACTAGCGGGGGGCATGAGCAGTTCTTC